Each of the 32 T cell receptor beta chains below was sequenced from the same sample in a study of T cell responses to AZD1222 COVID-19 vaccine. Some clones are missing from TCRdb's copy, which holds only in-frame ones; the method was immunoSEQ multiplex PCR. Here the sample spans approximately 210,000 clones, about 89% being singletons. Material: peripheral blood, obtained 28 days after the second AZD1222 dose. The receptors come from an adult who received the AZD1222 COVID-19 vaccine.

The J gene is TRBJ1-5, the V gene TRBV6-2 or TRBV6-3, with D uncertain. V was trimmed by 1 base and J by 7 bases, leaving 8 bases between them. The CDR3 has 13 amino acids. CDR1 MNHEY and CDR2 SVGEGT come from the germline V gene. The CDR3 sequence: CASSYFPDQPQHF. DNA of the CDR3: TGTGCCAGCAGTTACTTCCCGGACCAGCCCCAGCATTTT.

This chain links TRBV7-2 with TRBJ2-1; 11 bases are a match to TRBD2. Germline trimming cut 0 bases from V and 9 bases from J; bases unmatched to any gene: 4. This CDR3 has 15 amino acids. Germline CDR1 is SGHTA and CDR2 is FQGNSA. CDR3 loop: CASSLASGREREQFF. The CDR3 DNA is TGTGCCAGCAGCTTAGCTAGCGGGAGGGAACGTGAGCAGTTCTTC.

The chain employs TRBV6-2 or TRBV6-3 and TRBJ2-1; D unresolved. The germline V gene has CDR1 MNHEY and CDR2 SVGEGT. CDR3 length: 14 residues. Trimming took 3 bases from V and 0 from J, leaving 6 bases between them. The CDR3 sequence is CASSYISSYNEQFF. In nucleotides, the CDR3 is TGTGCCAGCAGTTATATTAGCTCCTACAATGAGCAGTTCTTC.

The rearrangement uses TRBV11-3 and TRBJ1-1; D is ambiguous. CDR3 size: 11 residues. V gave up 5 bases and J gave up 11 bases, with 12 bases separating them. Germline V gene lookup returns CDR1 SGHNT and CDR2 YENEEA. The CDR3 sequence is CASSPGLVAFF. The CDR3 DNA is TGTGCCAGCAGCCCGGGCCTAGTGGCTTTCTTT.

The gene calls are TRBV7-3 and TRBJ2-5, with 7 bases fitting TRBD1. Trimming took 2 bases from V and 11 from J; bases not matched to a gene: 8. Germline CDR1 and CDR2: SGHTA and FQGTGA. CDR3 length: 13 residues. The CDR3 sequence is CASSLLRQGPQYF. The CDR3, as DNA: TGTGCCAGCAGCTTATTACGACAGGGACCTCAGTACTTC.

This clone was seen a few times. The V call is TRBV9, the J call TRBJ1-5; 7 nucleotides agree with TRBD1. CDR3 size: 14 residues. The junction had 7 bases not matched to a gene; V was cut back by 3 bases and J by 7 bases. Per germline, CDR1 SGDLS and CDR2 YYNGEE. The DNA of the CDR3 is TGTGCCAGCAGCGCCCGGGACAGTAACCAGCCCCAGCATTTT. Protein: CASSARDSNQPQHF.

The rearrangement joins TRBV28 to TRBJ1-1, with D maybe TRBD1 (5 bases). The length of the CDR3 is 13 residues. Trimming left V 5 bases short and J 10 bases short, with 17 bases between. Germline V gene lookup returns CDR1 MDHEN and CDR2 SYDVKM. The CDR3 spells CASSPWTLRRAFF. DNA of the CDR3: TGTGCCAGCAGTCCTTGGACACTCAGGAGAGCTTTCTTT.

The chain has TRBV11-2 and TRBJ2-3; 7 nucleotides align to TRBD2. V was pared by 6 bases and J by 4 bases, with 10 bases of the junction left unmatched. The V gene's germline CDR1 is SGHAT and CDR2 FQNNGV. The CDR3 extends over 15 amino acids. This CDR3 reads CASRPLANRADTQYF. CDR3 coding DNA: TGTGCCAGCAGGCCACTAGCGAACAGAGCAGATACGCAGTATTTT.

The J gene is TRBJ2-5, the V gene TRBV18; D gene unclear. V was pared by 3 bases and J by 1 base, with 12 bases between. From germline, CDR1 is KGHSH and CDR2 LQKENI. The CDR3 loop spans 15 amino acids. The CDR3 region has the DNA TGTGCCAGCTCACCGGTGGGTGTAGTCCAAGAGACCCAGTACTTC. This codes for CASSPVGVVQETQYF.

The chain links TRBV5-1 to TRBJ1-6; weak D call: TRBD1 (6 bases). The CDR3 covers 15 residues. Germline CDR1 reads SGHRS; CDR2 reads YFSETQ. V was trimmed by 2 bases and J by 7 bases, leaving 13 bases between them. The CDR3 loop is CASSFNPGQNSPLHF. The CDR3 region has the DNA TGCGCCAGCAGCTTTAATCCGGGACAAAATTCACCCCTCCACTTT.

V gene TRBV28 combines with J gene TRBJ2-7; no firm D call. CDR1 MDHEN and CDR2 SYDVKM come from the germline V gene. This CDR3 spans 11 amino acids. V dropped 4 bases and J dropped 4 bases, with 5 bases sitting between them. The CDR3 region has the DNA TGTGCCAGCAGTTATGGGTACGAGCAGTACTTC. Its translation is CASSYGYEQYF.

This clone turned up a few times. This sequence joins TRBV7-3 and TRBJ1-1, with D perhaps TRBD1 (5 bases). V shed 4 bases and J shed 4 bases, with 13 bases lying between them. Germline CDR1 reads SGHTA; CDR2 reads FQGTGA. CDR3 length equals 14 residues. The CDR3 coding sequence is TGTGCCAGCAGCTCCATTGCCGGGGGCACTGAAGCTTTCTTT. Its protein product is CASSSIAGGTEAFF.

The gene calls are TRBV11-3 and TRBJ2-7, with D unresolved. The CDR3 covers 14 residues. Germline CDR1 is SGHNT and CDR2 is YENEEA. Trimming took 5 bases from V and 2 from J, leaving 13 bases between them. In nucleotides, the CDR3 is TGTGCCAGCAGCCCACCATACCGAGCCTACGAGCAGTACTTC. Translated, it gives CASSPPYRAYEQYF.

The DNA for the CDR3 is TGCGCCAGCAGCCAAGGAACATTACGGCAGGGATTCTTCTTC. Protein: CASSQGTLRQGFFF. This chain uses TRBV4-1 with TRBJ2-1; possibly TRBD1 for D (5 bases). Trimming stripped 1 base from V and 16 bases from J, with 20 bases between. CDR3 length: 14 amino acids. From germline, CDR1 is MGHRA and CDR2 YSYEKL.

This sequence joins TRBV28 and TRBJ2-7; the D gene is possibly TRBD2 (5 bases). Per germline, CDR1 MDHEN and CDR2 SYDVKM. The CDR3 sequence is 11 residues long. Trimming removed 5 bases at V and 7 bases at J, with 9 bases between. CDR3 sequence: CASSRRGEQYF. CDR3 nucleotides: TGTGCCAGCAGTCGCCGCGGGGAGCAGTACTTC.

The J gene is TRBJ1-2, the V gene TRBV6-6; D gene ambiguous. Trimming removed 5 bases from V and 2 bases from J, with 18 bases in between. The CDR3 contains 16 residues. Per the germline V gene, CDR1 is MNHNY and CDR2 is SVGAGI (reference sequence). The CDR3 coding sequence is TGTGCCAGCAGTCTAACTCCGGGAAAACTAAACTATGGCTACACCTTC. It codes for CASSLTPGKLNYGYTF.

V is TRBV28 and J is TRBJ2-7, with 8 bases that match TRBD2. The CDR3 has 15 amino acids. From germline, CDR1 is MDHEN and CDR2 SYDVKM. Trimming removed 3 bases from V and 2 bases from J; junction bases left unmatched: 6. CDR3 residues: CASSLGLAGAYEQYF. The CDR3 DNA reads TGTGCCAGCAGTTTGGGGCTAGCGGGTGCCTACGAGCAGTACTTC.

This clone was seen once. At one end, the junction sequence differs from germline, possibly due to a read error. The chain carries TRBV24-1 and TRBJ1-2; 7 bases map to TRBD1. Germline lookup yields CDR1 KGHDR and CDR2 SFDVKD. The CDR3 has 11 amino acids. The CDR3 sequence is CATSDGDRAFF. The CDR3 coding sequence is TGTGCCACCAGTGATGGGGACAGAGCCTTCTTC.

This clone was seen just once. The chain uses TRBV9 and TRBJ2-7; D perhaps matches TRBD1 (6 bases). In germline, CDR1 is SGDLS, CDR2 YYNGEE. Trimming cost V 2 bases and J 1 base, with 10 bases left between them. CDR3 length: 14 residues. CDR3 region: CASSVQGKSYEQYF. The CDR3 nucleotides are TGTGCCAGCAGCGTCCAGGGGAAATCCTACGAGCAGTACTTC.

This chain links TRBV18 with TRBJ2-1; the match to TRBD1 covers 9 bases. Germline-derived CDR1 and CDR2 are KGHSH and LQKENI. The CDR3 has 15 residues. Trimming cost V 5 bases and J 7 bases; bases outside gene matches: 9. The CDR3 DNA sequence: TGTGCCAGCTCAGACCGGGACAGGGCAGTAAATGAGCAGTTCTTC. Amino acid sequence: CASSDRDRAVNEQFF. Full variable domain (rest looked up from reference TRBV18 and TRBJ2-1): NAGVMQNPRHLVRRRGQEARLRCSPMKGHSHVYWYRQLPEEGLKFMVYLQKENIIDESGMPKERFSAEFPKEGPSILRIQQVVRGDSAAYFCASSDRDRAVNEQFFGPGTRLTVL.

The chain links TRBV18 to TRBJ2-3; TRBD1 aligns across 10 bases. CDR3 length equals 14 residues. Trimming at V came to 6 bases and at J to 5 bases, leaving 5 bases not matched to a gene. CDR1 is KGHSH, CDR2 LQKENI, per germline. The CDR3 bases are TGTGCCAGCTCTTCCGGGACAGGGGTAGATACGCAGTATTTT. It translates to CASSSGTGVDTQYF.

The chain recombines TRBV7-9 with TRBJ2-2, with 9 bases fitting TRBD1. The CDR3 is 16 residues long. J was trimmed by 6 bases and V by 4 bases; bases with no gene match: 9. Germline V gene data show CDR1 as SEHNR and CDR2 as FQNEAQ (reference sequence). The CDR3 loop is CASSSYDRGFAGELFF. The CDR3 region has the DNA TGTGCCAGCAGCTCTTATGACAGGGGGTTTGCCGGGGAGCTGTTTTTT.

As DNA, the CDR3 is TGCAGTGCATACCCAGATCAGCCCCAGCATTTT. This encodes CSAYPDQPQHF. J is TRBJ1-5 and V is TRBV20-1; no clear D. CDR1 DFQATT and CDR2 SNEGSKA come from the germline V gene (reference sequence). The CDR3 is made up of 11 amino acids. With 6 bases removed from V and 5 bases from J, the gap between germline ends came to 8 bases.

The chain recombines TRBV6-2 or TRBV6-3 with TRBJ1-2; D is unclear. The CDR3 length is 14 residues. Germline loops: CDR1 MNHEY, CDR2 SVGEGT. V was cut by 0 bases and J by 6 bases, with 11 bases left in between. The CDR3 DNA is TGTGCCAGCAGTTACTCGCAGCCAGTAAATGGCTACACCTTC. Amino acid sequence: CASSYSQPVNGYTF.

The chain combines TRBV7-9 with TRBJ1-1; D not certain. Germline V gene lookup returns CDR1 SEHNR and CDR2 FQNEAQ (reference sequence). Deletions cut 6 bases from V and 4 bases from J, with 21 bases between. This CDR3 comprises 16 residues. CDR3 amino acids: CASSHLPSVYATEAFF. The CDR3 DNA reads TGTGCCAGCAGTCACTTGCCCTCGGTCTACGCCACTGAAGCTTTCTTT.

This rearrangement joins TRBV29-1 to TRBJ2-1; 7 bases agree with TRBD1. CDR3 length: 12 amino acids. Germline lookup yields CDR1 SQVTM and CDR2 ANQGSEA. V lost 4 bases to trimming and J lost 7 bases; unmatched junction nucleotides: 4. The CDR3 DNA reads TGCAGCGTTGCTAGGGGGCAGAATGAGCAGTTCTTC. It codes for CSVARGQNEQFF.

This chain connects TRBV6-2 or TRBV6-3 to TRBJ1-2; 8 nucleotides agree with TRBD1. Germline V CDR1 and CDR2: MNHEY, SVGEGT. The CDR3 is made up of 16 amino acids. V lost 6 bases, J lost 4 bases, and 13 bases stayed unmatched. CDR3 sequence reads: CASSTSGQGLGYGYTF. The DNA for the CDR3 is TGTGCCAGCAGCACTTCCGGACAGGGACTTGGCTATGGCTACACCTTC.

CDR3 residues: CASNPDRAGTGELFF. The CDR3 DNA reads TGTGCCAGTAACCCGGACAGGGCCGGAACCGGGGAGCTGTTTTTT. V is TRBV19 and J is TRBJ2-2, with 8 bases that match TRBD1. Germline V gene data show CDR1 as LNHDA and CDR2 as SQIVND (reference sequence). Trimming cost V 7 bases and J 5 bases; bases outside gene matches: 9. The CDR3 consists of 15 residues.

This chain joins TRBV11-1 and TRBJ2-1; 7 bases are shared with TRBD2. V lost 4 bases to trimming and J lost 7 bases; unmatched junction nucleotides: 1. The CDR3 contains 12 residues. The germline CDR1 and CDR2 sequences are SGHAT and FQDESV (reference sequence). The CDR3 DNA reads as TGTGCCAGCAGCTCTAGCGGAAATGAGCAGTTCTTC. It codes for CASSSSGNEQFF.

About this clone itself: The germline gene is not matched at one end of the junction; a read error may be the cause. The rearrangement uses TRBV6-1 and TRBJ2-7, with a weak D call TRBD1 (6 bases). There are 15 residues in the CDR3. Germline lookup yields CDR1 MNHNS and CDR2 SASEGT. CDR3 in amino acids: CASSEVRDTAGTKNF. CDR3 in DNA: TGTGCCAGCAGTGAAGTCCGGGACACGGCCGGCACTAAGAACTTC.

This clone came up a few times. This chain links TRBV6-5 with TRBJ1-2; maybe TRBD1 (6 bases). The CDR3 is 14 residues long. The V and J ends lost 6 bases and 0 bases respectively, with 11 bases between them. The germline CDR1 and CDR2 sequences are MNHEY and SVGAGI. The DNA of the CDR3 is TGTGCCAGCAGGGACAGCAGAACTAACTATGGCTACACCTTC. As protein: CASRDSRTNYGYTF.

V gene TRBV5-4 combines with J gene TRBJ1-4; the D is unclear. V lost 2 bases, J lost 6 bases, and 14 bases lay in between. Germline V CDR1 and CDR2: SGHNT, YYREEE (reference sequence). CDR3 length: 15 residues. CDR3 sequence (DNA): TGTGCCAGCAGCTTCCTCCCCGCTGACCATGAAAAACTGTTTTTT. Its translation: CASSFLPADHEKLFF.